The 26 T cell receptor beta chains below were found in one sample sequenced in a study of T cells in narcolepsy. Assay: immunoSEQ multiplex PCR; the TCRdb copy retains only in-frame clones and omits some. The sample consists of tens of thousands of clones, about 76% of them appearing once. What was sequenced was CD45RA- memory CD4+ T cells from PBMCs. The receptor set was obtained from a human donor with narcolepsy.

J is TRBJ1-1 and V is TRBV15; D is ambiguous. The CDR3 has 14 residues. V was shortened by 0 bases and J by 0 bases, with 5 bases between the two germline ends. The germline CDR1 and CDR2 sequences are LNHNV and YYDKDF (reference sequence). CDR3 residues: CATSRDRVNTEAFF. The CDR3 nucleotides are TGTGCCACCAGCAGAGATCGGGTGAACACTGAAGCTTTCTTT. Drawing the rest from reference TRBV15 and TRBJ1-1, the complete variable domain is DAMVIQNPRYQVTQFGKPVTLSCSQTLNHNVMYWYQQKSSQAPKLLFHYYDKDFNNEADTPDNFQSRRPNTSFCFLDIRSPGLGDTAMYLCATSRDRVNTEAFFGQGTRLTVV.

The CDR3 is CASSPPGNTIYF. The DNA for the CDR3 is TGTGCCAGCAGCCCCCCCGGGAACACCATATATTTT. The chain uses TRBV7-9 and TRBJ1-3; no clear D gene. This CDR3 has 12 residues. Germline loops: CDR1 SEHNR, CDR2 FQNEAQ (reference sequence). The V end lost 5 bases, the J end lost 7 bases, and 9 bases lay between the germline ends.

This rearrangement joins TRBV11-3 to TRBJ1-1; 8 nucleotides agree with TRBD1. The V segment lost 0 bases and the J segment 5 bases; nucleotides outside the gene matches: 8. Germline values: CDR1 SGHNT, CDR2 YENEEA. The CDR3 has 16 residues. CDR3 sequence (DNA): TGTGCCAGCAGCTTAGATAACTGGACAGGGACGACTGAAGCTTTCTTT. It specifies CASSLDNWTGTTEAFF.

This clone came up once. The chain uses TRBV7-3 and TRBJ2-1; TRBD2 matches at 8 bases. Germline V gene sequence: CDR1 SGHTA, CDR2 FQGTGA. The CDR3 sequence is 14 residues long. J was trimmed by 8 bases and V by 5 bases; bases with no gene match: 8. The CDR3 is CASSASPGGYEQFF. In nucleotides, the CDR3 is TGTGCCAGCAGCGCCAGCCCGGGGGGGTATGAGCAGTTCTTC.

This chain's CDR3 is CASSSDPAGAITEQYF. The CDR3 DNA reads TGCGCCAGCAGCTCCGACCCAGCGGGAGCAATCACCGAGCAGTACTTC. V and J are TRBV5-1 and TRBJ2-7, with TRBD2 matching over 8 bases. Germline V gives CDR1 SGHRS, CDR2 YFSETQ. After removal of 3 bases from V and 6 bases from J, the junction contained 14 bases not matched to a gene. The CDR3 spans 16 residues.

For this clone: The same CDR3 can be traced to other DNA sequences in this sample. V is TRBV18 and J is TRBJ1-3; D ambiguous. Germline V gene lookup returns CDR1 KGHSH and CDR2 LQKENI. V dropped 2 bases and J dropped 0 bases, with 5 bases sitting between them. The CDR3 is made up of 14 amino acids. In nucleotides, the CDR3 is TGTGCCAGCTCACCAGCCAGCTCTGGAAACACCATATATTTT. This codes for CASSPASSGNTIYF.

J is TRBJ2-1 and V is TRBV7-2; 7 bases map to TRBD2. The CDR3 totals 15 residues. The V segment lost 4 bases and the J segment 6 bases; nucleotides outside the gene matches: 9. The germline V gene encodes CDR1 SGHTA and CDR2 FQGNSA. This CDR3 reads CASSSSGTAVNEQFF. In DNA form, the CDR3 reads TGTGCCAGCAGCTCCAGCGGGACGGCGGTCAATGAGCAGTTCTTC. The full variable domain, completed using reference TRBV7-2 and TRBJ2-1, is GAGVSQSPSNKVTEKGKDVELRCDPISGHTALYWYRQSLGQGLEFLIYFQGNSAPDKSGLPSDRFSAERTGGSVSTLTIQRTQQEDSAVYLCASSSSGTAVNEQFFGPGTRLTVL.

In this sample, this clone turned up a few times. This chain joins TRBV19 and TRBJ1-3, with TRBD1 matching over 8 bases. Germline CDR1 is LNHDA and CDR2 is SQIVND (reference sequence). This CDR3 spans 13 amino acids. Trimming took 8 bases from V and 4 from J; bases not matched to a gene: 4. CDR3 sequence (DNA): TGTGCCAGTTTCCGGACAGGGGGAAACACCATATATTTT. It translates to CASFRTGGNTIYF.

V usage is TRBV19 and J usage is TRBJ2-1; D is uncertain. This CDR3 is built from 16 residues. The V gene's germline CDR1 is LNHDA and CDR2 SQIVND (reference sequence). Trimming shortened V by 2 bases and J by 1 base, and 12 bases separated the two germline ends. For the CDR3, the DNA is TGTGCCAGTAGTATAACCCCCAGCACGTCCTACAATGAGCAGTTCTTC. Amino acids: CASSITPSTSYNEQFF.

The V gene is TRBV6-5, the J gene TRBJ1-2, with a tentative D call TRBD1 (6 bases). The CDR3 is 15 residues long. Germline-derived CDR1 and CDR2 are MNHEY and SVGAGI. V lost 6 bases and J 3 bases, leaving 17 bases between the germline ends. CDR3 sequence: CASREGTGSHYGYTF. CDR3 sequence (DNA): TGTGCCAGCAGGGAGGGTACAGGGTCGCACTATGGCTACACCTTC.

This rearrangement joins TRBV7-2 to TRBJ1-2; 7 nucleotides agree with TRBD1. Germline trimming cut 5 bases from V and 5 bases from J; bases unmatched to any gene: 2. The CDR3 is 12 residues long. The germline V gene has CDR1 SGHTA and CDR2 FQGNSA. The CDR3, as DNA: TGTGCCAGCAGCCTACAGGGGTATGGCTACACCTTC. Its protein product is CASSLQGYGYTF.

The chain links TRBV7-2 to TRBJ1-2, with D possibly matching TRBD1 (6 bases). The germline V gene encodes CDR1 SGHTA and CDR2 FQGNSA. The CDR3 loop spans 13 amino acids. With 5 bases removed from V and 2 bases from J, the gap between germline ends came to 9 bases. CDR3 nucleotides: TGTGCCAGCAGCCGAGACAGGAACTATGGCTACACCTTC. Its translation: CASSRDRNYGYTF.

The chain links TRBV12-5 to TRBJ1-1, with TRBD1 matching over 7 bases. Per the germline V gene, CDR1 is LGHNT and CDR2 is FRNRAP. The V and J ends lost 3 bases and 3 bases, in that order; junction bases with no gene match: 13. The CDR3 runs to 17 residues. The CDR3 DNA sequence: TGTGCTAGTGGTTTTGGGCATATGAGGGGGCGGGACACTGAAGCTTTCTTT. Amino acids: CASGFGHMRGRDTEAFF.

V gene TRBV5-1 combines with J gene TRBJ1-2; no definite D call. V was pared by 0 bases and J by 2 bases, with 11 bases between. Germline CDR1 and CDR2: SGHRS and YFSETQ. There are 15 residues in the CDR3. The CDR3 sequence is CASSLAGGSNYGYTF. CDR3 DNA: TGCGCCAGCAGCTTGGCCGGAGGATCGAACTATGGCTACACCTTC.

This clone has a handful of counts. The chain joins TRBV30 to TRBJ1-5, with D hard to call. Trimming removed 5 bases at V and 0 bases at J, with 8 bases between. CDR3 length: 13 amino acids. Germline assignment: CDR1 GTSNPN and CDR2 SVGIG (reference sequence). The CDR3 sequence is CAWGRDSNQPQHF. The CDR3 coding sequence is TGTGCCTGGGGTAGGGATAGCAATCAGCCCCAGCATTTT.

This chain uses TRBV5-1 with TRBJ2-5; D is uncertain. The germline V and J ends were trimmed by 0 bases and 3 bases, with 6 bases remaining between them. Germline values: CDR1 SGHRS, CDR2 YFSETQ. The CDR3 is 13 amino acids. Here the CDR3 reads CASSLGQEETQYF. The CDR3 DNA is TGCGCCAGCAGCTTGGGGCAGGAAGAGACCCAGTACTTC.

This clone was found a few times. The J gene is TRBJ2-3, the V gene TRBV19, with 9 bases matching TRBD2. Germline V CDR1 and CDR2: LNHDA, SQIVND (reference sequence). The V segment lost 0 bases and the J segment 7 bases; nucleotides outside the gene matches: 8. CDR3 length equals 16 residues. The CDR3: CASSIDHASGTNTQYF. In nucleotides, the CDR3 is TGTGCCAGTAGTATAGATCACGCTAGCGGGACCAATACGCAGTATTTT.

The chain links TRBV6-5 to TRBJ1-5; D not resolved. This CDR3 comprises 14 residues. The germline gives CDR1 MNHEY, CDR2 SVGAGI. V shed 5 bases and J shed 5 bases, with 13 bases lying between them. The CDR3 nucleotides are TGTGCCAGCAGTGTGCACCAAAAAGATCAGCCCCAGCATTTT. This codes for CASSVHQKDQPQHF.

The chain employs TRBV5-5 and TRBJ2-5; 10 positions agree with TRBD2. This CDR3 is 15 amino acids long. CDR1 is SGHKS and CDR2 is YYEKEE in the germline V gene (reference sequence). The V gene end was trimmed by 0 bases and the J gene end by 4 bases; junction bases not matched to a gene: 3. The CDR3 DNA sequence: TGTGCCAGCAGCTTGGGGGGACTAGCGATAGAGACCCAGTACTTC. It encodes CASSLGGLAIETQYF.

The V call is TRBV4-1, the J call TRBJ1-4; unclear D gene. The CDR3 contains 17 residues. V was cut by 1 base and J by 6 bases, with 18 bases left in between. Germline V lookup: CDR1 MGHRA, CDR2 YSYEKL. In nucleotides, the CDR3 is TGCGCCAGCAGCCAAGTTAATTTAGGGATGACCCATGAAAAACTGTTTTTT. Translating gives CASSQVNLGMTHEKLFF.

This clone was seen only a few times. The chain is built from TRBV4-1 and TRBJ2-6; possibly TRBD1 for D (5 bases). In germline, CDR1 is MGHRA, CDR2 YSYEKL. Trimming shortened V by 0 bases and J by 0 bases, and 9 bases separated the two germline ends. The CDR3 spans 17 residues. CDR3 bases: TGCGCCAGCAGCCAAGACGGACAACTCTCTGGGGCCAACGTCCTGACTTTC. Its translation is CASSQDGQLSGANVLTF.

In DNA form, the CDR3 reads TGTGCCAGCAGCTTCCCGGGACAGGGGTACACTGAAGCTTTCTTT. Protein: CASSFPGQGYTEAFF. This chain uses TRBV7-9 with TRBJ1-1, with 10 bases lining up with TRBD1. CDR1 SEHNR and CDR2 FQNEAQ come from the germline V gene (reference sequence). After removal of 3 bases from V and 3 bases from J, the junction contained 4 bases not matched to a gene. The CDR3 runs to 15 residues.

The J gene is TRBJ1-3, the V gene TRBV28, with D unclear. The CDR3 is 16 residues long. The germline CDR1 and CDR2 sequences are MDHEN and SYDVKM. Trimming left V 5 bases short and J 0 bases short, with 14 bases between. Written as DNA, the CDR3 is TGTGCCAGCAGTCCCCAAATAACCCCCTCTGGAAACACCATATATTTT. Translation gives CASSPQITPSGNTIYF. The full variable domain, with the rest looked up from reference TRBV28 and TRBJ1-3, is DVKVTQSSRYLVKRTGEKVFLECVQDMDHENMFWYRQDPGLGLRLIYFSYDVKMKEKGDIPEGYSVSREKKERFSLILESASTNQTSMYLCASSPQITPSGNTIYFGEGSWLTVV.

The V call is TRBV7-3, the J call TRBJ2-5, with no clear D. This CDR3 contains 13 residues. The V and J ends lost 3 bases and 2 bases respectively, with 7 bases between them. CDR1 is SGHTA and CDR2 is FQGTGA in the germline V gene. As DNA, the CDR3 is TGTGCCAGCAGCTTCGGCAGTCAAGAGACCCAGTACTTC. Its translation is CASSFGSQETQYF.

The chain recombines TRBV19 with TRBJ2-2; D gene unclear. V shed 9 bases and J shed 6 bases, with 5 bases lying between them. The germline V gene encodes CDR1 LNHDA and CDR2 SQIVND (reference sequence). The CDR3 has 10 residues. CDR3 nucleotide sequence: TGTGCCAGCCCTCCCGGGGAGCTGTTTTTT. Translated, it gives CASPPGELFF.

V gene TRBV4-1 combines with J gene TRBJ1-1; 7 nucleotides match TRBD1. Trimming at V came to 1 base and at J to 6 bases, leaving 8 bases not matched to a gene. The CDR3 is 15 residues long. CDR1 MGHRA and CDR2 YSYEKL come from the germline V gene. CDR3 nucleotide sequence: TGCGCCAGCAGCCAAGCCCACAGGGGTCGGTCTGAAGCTTTCTTT. This gives the protein CASSQAHRGRSEAFF.